A selection of T cell receptor beta chains follows, all from one sample in a study of metastatic and nonmetastatic thyroid tumors. Using MiXCR, TCRdb re-called clones from the PCR reads. The sample consists of under 35,000 clones, 15% to 20% of them appearing once. Material: blood. Receptor source: a female donor with papillary thyroid cancer or a benign thyroid nodule (not recorded which). Some clones in this sample may be carry-over from other donors' samples. The CDR3 runs from the conserved cysteine through the conserved F or W.

V	CDR3
TRBV28	CASHGANYNEQFF
TRBV14	CASSPRPTGEQYF
TRBV4-2	CASSQEGGRRNEQFF
TRBV6-1	CASSEFYNITGELFF
TRBV5-6	CASSFLGSSTYEQYF
TRBV6-1	CASSETGEFGGNTIYF
TRBV20-1	CSASRSGGENYEQYF
TRBV2	CASSGLLRTDTQYF
TRBV19	CASSKGRETQYF
TRBV11-3	CSSILDGRQGNYEQYF
TRBV18	CASSPGLAGVGEQFF
TRBV4-3	CARPLMGTSGWAGPTDTQYF
TRBV5-1	CAISLVHGVGSPLHF
TRBV4-3	CASSQDPRGSYNEQFF
TRBV11-1	CASSRSTQETQYF
TRBV29-1	CSVLRLPLGYTF
TRBV20-1	CSARDLVSGATTEAFF
TRBV3-1	CASSPVGFQPQHF
TRBV4-1	CASSQEGFNRGRDGYTF
TRBV7-2	CASSQIGANYGYTF
TRBV27	CARSLASPYNEQFF